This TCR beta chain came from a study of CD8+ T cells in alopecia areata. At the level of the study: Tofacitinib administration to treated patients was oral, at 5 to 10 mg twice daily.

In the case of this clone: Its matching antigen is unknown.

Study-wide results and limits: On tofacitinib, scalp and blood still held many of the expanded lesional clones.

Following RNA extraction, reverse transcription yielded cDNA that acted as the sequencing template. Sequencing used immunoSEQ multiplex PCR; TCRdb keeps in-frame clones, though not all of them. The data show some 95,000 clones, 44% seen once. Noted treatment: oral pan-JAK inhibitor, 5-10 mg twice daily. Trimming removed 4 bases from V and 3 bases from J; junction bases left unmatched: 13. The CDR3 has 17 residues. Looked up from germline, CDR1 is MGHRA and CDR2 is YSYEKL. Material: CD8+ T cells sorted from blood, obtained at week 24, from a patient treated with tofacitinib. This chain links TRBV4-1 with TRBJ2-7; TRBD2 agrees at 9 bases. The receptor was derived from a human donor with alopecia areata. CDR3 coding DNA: TGCGCCAGCAGCCCCCGGGGGAACGGCGGGGGGGACTACGAGCAGTACTTC. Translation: CASSPRGNGGGDYEQYF.